A single sample is the source of the 20 T cell receptor beta chains below, sequenced in a study of blood T cell repertoires in COVID-19. Data came from immunoSEQ multiplex PCR; TCRdb stores just in-frame clones and leaves some out. This sample has under 250,000 clones, with about 84% found just once. Sequencing was performed on PBMCs or T cells enriched from blood (not recorded which). The receptors shown here come from a young man with acute COVID-19.

V is TRBV7-9 and J is TRBJ1-3; maybe TRBD1 (5 bases). This CDR3 is built from 16 residues. The V end was cut by 6 bases, the J end by 3 bases, with 18 bases between. Germline V gene sequence: CDR1 SEHNR, CDR2 FQNEAQ (reference sequence). CDR3 nucleotides: TGTGCCAGCAGGCGATCGCCGGGGGGGTATGGAAACACCATATATTTT. Amino acids: CASRRSPGGYGNTIYF.

The rearrangement links TRBV6-5 to TRBJ1-1; TRBD1 agrees at 7 bases. Germline V gene sequence: CDR1 MNHEY, CDR2 SVGAGI. This CDR3 is built from 14 residues. The trim removed 6 bases at V and 5 bases at J, leaving 9 bases unmatched. CDR3 in DNA: TGTGCCAGCAGACATGACAGGGTTGTGACTGAAGCTTTCTTT. It specifies CASRHDRVVTEAFF.

This chain connects TRBV24-1 to TRBJ2-3; 7 nucleotides align to TRBD2. The CDR3 extends over 13 amino acids. Germline loops: CDR1 KGHDR, CDR2 SFDVKD. J gave up 4 bases and V 8 bases, and 5 bases lay outside the gene matches. The DNA for the CDR3 is TGTGCCACCAAGAATAGCGGGTCAGATACGCAGTATTTT. This gives the protein CATKNSGSDTQYF.

V and J are TRBV5-1 and TRBJ1-2; D might be TRBD1 (5 bases). The V end lost 4 bases, the J end lost 8 bases, and 15 bases lay between the germline ends. Germline V gene data show CDR1 as SGHRS and CDR2 as YFSETQ. There are 13 residues in the CDR3. CDR3 in DNA: TGCGCCAGCAGCGCGGGACCCCCCGGGGGCTACACCTTC. This gives the protein CASSAGPPGGYTF.

This clone was seen a handful of times. The chain recombines TRBV5-1 with TRBJ1-2, with 9 nucleotides matching TRBD1. The V and J ends lost 8 bases and 4 bases, in that order; junction bases with no gene match: 12. CDR3 length: 15 amino acids. Germline V gene sequence: CDR1 SGHRS, CDR2 YFSETQ. In DNA form, the CDR3 reads TGCGCCAGGCACCGGGACAGGGTCTTGGGCTATGGCTACACCTTC. As protein: CARHRDRVLGYGYTF.

This chain links TRBV2 with TRBJ1-6; 9 nucleotides align to TRBD1. The CDR3 runs 17 residues. Germline CDR1 is SNHLY and CDR2 is FYNNEI. After removal of 6 bases from V and 9 bases from J, the junction contained 15 bases not matched to a gene. CDR3 sequence reads: CASRQNTITGGASPLHF. In DNA, the CDR3 is TGTGCCAGCAGACAAAACACCATTACAGGGGGCGCTTCACCCCTCCACTTT.

Points on this clone: This specimen includes other DNA sequences encoding the same CDR3. J is TRBJ2-3 and V is TRBV15; 9 bases fit TRBD2. With V trimmed by 0 bases and J by 3 bases, 1 base remained unmatched. The CDR3 sequence is 15 residues long. Germline CDR1 reads LNHNV; CDR2 reads YYDKDF (reference sequence). CDR3 bases: TGTGCCACCAGCAGAGAGCGGGGGGGAACAGATACGCAGTATTTT. Residues: CATSRERGGTDTQYF.

The CDR3 loop reads CASSRRTNEQFF. The DNA of the CDR3 is TGTGCCAGCAGTCGCCGGACTAATGAGCAGTTCTTC. The chain recombines TRBV12-3 or TRBV12-4 with TRBJ2-1; possibly TRBD2 for D (5 bases). CDR3 size: 12 residues. Trimming took off 5 bases at V and 7 bases at J, with 9 bases between the two ends.

The V gene is TRBV27, the J gene TRBJ1-1, with TRBD1 matching over 9 bases. V lost 8 bases to trimming and J lost 1 base; unmatched junction nucleotides: 2. The CDR3 runs to 13 residues. Germline CDR1 MNHEY, CDR2 SMNVEV (reference sequence). The CDR3 here is CASRGQGNTEAFF. The CDR3, as DNA: TGTGCCAGCCGGGGACAGGGGAACACTGAAGCTTTCTTT.

The V call is TRBV19, the J call TRBJ2-2; 9 bases are shared with TRBD2. Germline CDR1 LNHDA, CDR2 SQIVND (reference sequence). The CDR3 is made up of 14 amino acids. CDR3: CDSAGGPHTGELFF. CDR3 nucleotides: TGTGACTCGGCGGGGGGGCCCCACACCGGGGAGCTGTTTTTT. The variable domain in full, with the rest retrieved from reference TRBV19 and TRBJ2-2, is DGGITQSPKYLFRKEGQNVTLSCEQNLNHDAMYWYRQDPGQGLRLIYYSQIVNDFQKGDIAEGYSVSREKKESFPLTVTSAQKNPTAFYLCDSAGGPHTGELFFGEGSRLTVL.

This clone occurred a few times. V gene TRBV5-1 combines with J gene TRBJ2-7; D ambiguous. Per the germline V gene, CDR1 is SGHRS and CDR2 is YFSETQ. V gave up 2 bases and J gave up 1 base, with 7 bases separating them. The CDR3 is made up of 13 amino acids. The CDR3 protein is CASSFTSSYEQYF. The CDR3 DNA sequence: TGCGCCAGCAGCTTTACTTCTTCCTACGAGCAGTACTTC.

The chain links TRBV28 to TRBJ1-4; D is possibly TRBD1 (6 bases). Per germline, CDR1 MDHEN and CDR2 SYDVKM. The ends were cut back, 4 bases at V and 8 bases at J, with 20 bases in the middle. The CDR3 runs 16 residues. CDR3 sequence reads: CASSSAGSKRGEKLFF. Here the CDR3 DNA reads TGTGCCAGCAGTTCCGCAGGGTCGAAGAGGGGGGAAAAACTGTTTTTT.

This chain joins TRBV5-4 and TRBJ1-2, with D unclear. V lost 4 bases and J lost 3, with 7 bases in between. Per the germline V gene, CDR1 is SGHNT and CDR2 is YYREEE (reference sequence). The CDR3 has 12 residues. This CDR3 reads CASSQEDYGYTF. The CDR3 nucleotides are TGTGCCAGCAGCCAGGAGGACTATGGCTACACCTTC.

This clone has just a few counts. The chain employs TRBV30 and TRBJ1-2; D gene uncertain. This CDR3 is built from 11 residues. Looked up from germline, CDR1 is GTSNPN and CDR2 is SVGIG (reference sequence). V was trimmed by 1 base and J by 12 bases, leaving 12 bases between them. CDR3 DNA: TGTGCCTGGAGTGACGTCCAGGCGCACACCTTC. This sequence encodes CAWSDVQAHTF. The full variable domain, in which reference TRBV30 and TRBJ1-2 provide the parts outside the CDR3, is SQTIHQWPATLVQPVGSPLSLECTVEGTSNPNLYWYRQAAGRGLQLLFYSVGIGQISSEVPQNLSASRPQDRQFILSSKKLLLSDSGFYLCAWSDVQAHTFGSGTRLTVV.

The J gene is TRBJ1-1, the V gene TRBV18; D might be TRBD1 (6 bases). Trimming removed 1 base from V and 7 bases from J, with 16 bases in between. Germline CDR1 is KGHSH and CDR2 is LQKENI. The CDR3 has 15 residues. The DNA of the CDR3 is TGTGCCAGCTCACCACGGGACAAGGTTGGGGGTGAAGCTTTCTTT. Translating gives CASSPRDKVGGEAFF. The complete variable domain, with remaining parts taken from reference TRBV18 and TRBJ1-1, reads NAGVMQNPRHLVRRRGQEARLRCSPMKGHSHVYWYRQLPEEGLKFMVYLQKENIIDESGMPKERFSAEFPKEGPSILRIQQVVRGDSAAYFCASSPRDKVGGEAFFGQGTRLTVV.

The chain recombines TRBV5-1 with TRBJ2-3; 14 bases are a match to TRBD2. Germline V gene lookup returns CDR1 SGHRS and CDR2 YFSETQ. This CDR3 spans 20 amino acids. V gave up 6 bases and J gave up 0 bases; unmatched junction bases: 15. The CDR3 DNA sequence: TGCGCCAGCAACCCAACGGGACTAGCGGGGGTGTCAACTAGCACAGATACGCAGTATTTT. Translating gives CASNPTGLAGVSTSTDTQYF.

The chain joins TRBV11-1 to TRBJ2-7; 9 bases are shared with TRBD1. The germline CDR1 and CDR2 sequences are SGHAT and FQDESV (reference sequence). This CDR3 contains 14 residues. V lost 2 bases, J lost 8 bases, and 7 bases stayed unmatched. The CDR3 loop reads CASSLPPGQGKQYF. The CDR3 DNA reads as TGTGCCAGCAGCTTACCCCCGGGACAGGGTAAGCAGTACTTC.

The chain combines TRBV6-2 or TRBV6-3 with TRBJ1-1; 7 nucleotides agree with TRBD1. This CDR3 is built from 13 residues. V shed 5 bases, J shed 3 bases, and the junction held 3 bases outside the gene matches. CDR1 is MNHEY and CDR2 is SVGEGT in the germline V gene. CDR3 nucleotides: TGTGCCAGCAGTCGGGACAGCCACACTGAAGCTTTCTTT. Its protein is CASSRDSHTEAFF.

This clone appeared a few times. The chain couples TRBV12-3 or TRBV12-4 to TRBJ1-4; weak D call: TRBD1 (6 bases). The CDR3 has 13 amino acids. V was pared by 0 bases and J by 8 bases, with 7 bases between. CDR3 protein: CASSLAGTEKLFF. The CDR3 DNA is TGTGCCAGCAGTTTAGCCGGGACAGAAAAACTGTTTTTT.

The rearrangement uses TRBV5-1 and TRBJ2-7; 12 positions match TRBD2. Germline CDR1 is SGHRS and CDR2 is YFSETQ. With V trimmed by 5 bases and J by 2 bases, 5 bases remained unmatched. The CDR3 has 15 amino acids. The CDR3 sequence is CASRRLAGDTYEQYF. Here the CDR3 DNA reads TGCGCCAGCAGGAGACTAGCGGGGGATACCTACGAGCAGTACTTC.